This T cell receptor beta chain was sequenced for a study of blood T cell repertoires in COVID-19. Original handling: Scientists estimated how many nucleated cells there were by amplifying reference gene primers. The data were produced by immunoSEQ multiplex PCR, yet TCRdb's version contains in-frame clones alone and is incomplete. That table furnishes V, J and clone size, whereas the DNA furnished D and trimming. Of about 190,000 clones in the sample, roughly 78% are singletons; the top ten hold 2.5% to 3.5%. What was sequenced was peripheral blood. The sequence derives from a woman aged 80 or over with active or convalescent COVID-19.

Here the CDR3 DNA reads TGTGCCAGCAGTGACCCAACAGGGTGGACCACTGAAGCTTTCTTT. Translation: CASSDPTGWTTEAFF. The chain combines TRBV28 with TRBJ1-1, with D possibly matching TRBD1 (6 bases). From germline, CDR1 is MDHEN and CDR2 SYDVKM. This CDR3 region has 15 residues. Trimming removed 5 bases at V and 4 bases at J, with 17 bases between.